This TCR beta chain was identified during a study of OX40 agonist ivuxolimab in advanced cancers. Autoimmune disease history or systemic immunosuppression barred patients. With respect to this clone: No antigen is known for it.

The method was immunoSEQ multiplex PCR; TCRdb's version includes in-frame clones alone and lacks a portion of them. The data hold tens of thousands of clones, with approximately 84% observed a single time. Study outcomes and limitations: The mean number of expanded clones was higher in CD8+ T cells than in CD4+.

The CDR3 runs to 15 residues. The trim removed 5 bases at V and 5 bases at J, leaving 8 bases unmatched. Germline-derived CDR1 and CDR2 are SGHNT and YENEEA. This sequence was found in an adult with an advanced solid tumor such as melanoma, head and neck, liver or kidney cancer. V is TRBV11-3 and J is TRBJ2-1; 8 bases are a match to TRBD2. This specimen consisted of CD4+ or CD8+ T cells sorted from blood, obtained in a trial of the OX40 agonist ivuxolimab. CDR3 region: CASSHRTSRHNEQFF. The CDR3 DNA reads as TGTGCCAGCAGCCATCGGACTAGCAGACACAATGAGCAGTTCTTC.